The 21 T cell receptor beta chains listed next were all sequenced from one sample in a study of T cell responses to AZD1222 COVID-19 vaccine. Sequencing used immunoSEQ multiplex PCR; TCRdb keeps in-frame clones, though not all of them. The table lists some 170,000 clones, just over 90% of them singletons. The sequencing used peripheral blood, collected on day 0 of AZD1222 vaccination. Every receptor here comes from an adult in good health.

The chain joins TRBV7-9 to TRBJ1-4; D remains unclear. CDR1 is SEHNR, CDR2 FQNEAQ, per germline (reference sequence). The CDR3 is made up of 13 amino acids. V was trimmed by 3 bases and J by 8 bases, leaving 10 bases between them. CDR3 in DNA: TGTGCCAGCAGCTTGGCGGGAGGAGAAAAACTGTTTTTT. Its translation is CASSLAGGEKLFF.

This clone was seen only a few times. This chain connects TRBV5-5 to TRBJ1-5; D remains ambiguous. V was trimmed by 2 bases and J by 1 base, leaving 10 bases between them. Germline V CDR1 and CDR2: SGHKS, YYEKEE (reference sequence). CDR3 size: 15 residues. DNA of the CDR3: TGTGCCAGCAGCTTTTCCTCCGGGAGCAATCAGCCCCAGCATTTT. Translated: CASSFSSGSNQPQHF.

The CDR3 DNA reads as TGTGCCAGCAGCTTAGTGAGGGGAGATTGGTACTTC. Translation: CASSLVRGDWYF. The chain recombines TRBV7-9 with TRBJ2-7; either TRBD1 or TRBD2 may fit D (5 bases each). Germline CDR1 reads SEHNR; CDR2 reads FQNEAQ (reference sequence). CDR3 length: 12 amino acids. The V end lost 1 base, the J end lost 12 bases, and 13 bases lay between the germline ends.

This clone was found a few times. The chain employs TRBV29-1 and TRBJ1-2; D is unresolved. V was cut by 4 bases and J by 1 base, with 7 bases left in between. There are 12 residues in the CDR3. Germline V gives CDR1 SQVTM, CDR2 ANQGSEA. CDR3 in amino acids: CSVGGFNYGYTF. The CDR3, as DNA: TGCAGCGTTGGTGGGTTTAACTATGGCTACACCTTC.

The J gene is TRBJ1-5, the V gene TRBV5-6, with TRBD1 matching 7 bases. Germline V gives CDR1 SGHDT, CDR2 YYEEEE. V was pared by 1 base and J by 4 bases, with 5 bases of the junction left unmatched. The CDR3 sequence is 15 residues long. Here the CDR3 reads CASSLYQGVNQPQHF. CDR3 sequence (DNA): TGTGCCAGCAGCTTGTATCAGGGGGTGAATCAGCCCCAGCATTTT.

This clone has just one count. V usage is TRBV28 and J usage is TRBJ1-3; D call uncertain. Germline V gene data show CDR1 as MDHEN and CDR2 as SYDVKM. The CDR3 spans 14 residues. Trimming pared 5 bases from V and 4 bases from J, leaving 12 bases between. Written as DNA, the CDR3 is TGTGCCAGCAGTCCCCGGACCCCCGGAAACACCATATATTTT. This gives the protein CASSPRTPGNTIYF. Supplemented by reference TRBV28 and TRBJ1-3, the full variable domain reads DVKVTQSSRYLVKRTGEKVFLECVQDMDHENMFWYRQDPGLGLRLIYFSYDVKMKEKGDIPEGYSVSREKKERFSLILESASTNQTSMYLCASSPRTPGNTIYFGEGSWLTVV.

The chain carries TRBV30 and TRBJ1-5; no definite D call. CDR1 and CDR2 (germline): GTSNPN, SVGIG (reference sequence). The V gene lost 1 base and the J gene lost 3 bases, with 10 bases spanning the gap. CDR3 length: 14 amino acids. CDR3 nucleotide sequence: TGTGCCTGGAGTGCCCATCGGTTCAATCAGCCCCAGCATTTT. Translated, it gives CAWSAHRFNQPQHF.

The chain combines TRBV27 with TRBJ2-6, with TRBD2 matching over 7 bases. V shed 4 bases and J 0 bases; nucleotides not matched to a gene: 12. The germline CDR1 and CDR2 sequences are MNHEY and SMNVEV (reference sequence). The CDR3 spans 19 residues. CDR3 sequence (DNA): TGTGCCAGCAGTTCTATTTGGGGAGGGGCAAGCTCTGGGGCCAACGTCCTGACTTTC. This encodes CASSSIWGGASSGANVLTF.

V and J are TRBV6-5 and TRBJ1-2; D ambiguous. This CDR3 has 14 residues. Germline V CDR1 and CDR2: MNHEY, SVGAGI. V lost 2 bases and J lost 2, with 9 bases in between. CDR3 DNA sequence: TGTGCCAGCAGTTACCGGGAGGAAAACTATGGCTACACCTTC. Amino acid sequence: CASSYREENYGYTF.

The chain carries TRBV7-9 and TRBJ1-3; 7 bases align to TRBD1. Losses at the gene ends were 5 bases for V and 2 bases for J; bases not matched to a gene: 9. The CDR3 length is 16 residues. Germline V gene lookup returns CDR1 SEHNR and CDR2 FQNEAQ (reference sequence). The CDR3 coding sequence is TGTGCCAGCAGCCCTGGGGGACAGTTCGCTGGAAACACCATATATTTT. Translated, it gives CASSPGGQFAGNTIYF.

V usage is TRBV6-5 and J usage is TRBJ1-2; D is undetermined. Germline V gives CDR1 MNHEY, CDR2 SVGAGI. Trimming cost V 6 bases and J 5 bases, with 19 bases left between them. CDR3 length: 15 residues. CDR3 bases: TGTGCCAGCAGCCAACCATTTGGACCTGTTTATGGCTACACCTTC. It codes for CASSQPFGPVYGYTF.

In DNA form, the CDR3 reads TGTGCCAGTAGTATCTCGACAGGTTTTAATGAAAAACTGTTTTTT. This gives the protein CASSISTGFNEKLFF. The V and J genes are TRBV19 and TRBJ1-4; a weak D match, TRBD1 (6 bases). Germline CDR1 and CDR2: LNHDA and SQIVND (reference sequence). The CDR3 is 15 residues long. With 3 bases removed from V and 4 bases from J, the gap between germline ends came to 12 bases.

The genes are TRBV2 and TRBJ2-1, with D uncertain. Germline V CDR1 and CDR2: SNHLY, FYNNEI. The V gene lost 0 bases and the J gene lost 3 bases, with 9 bases spanning the gap. There are 15 residues in the CDR3. The CDR3 nucleotides read TGTGCCAGCAGTGAAGCGGGCGGTTACTACAATGAGCAGTTCTTC. Protein product: CASSEAGGYYNEQFF.

This clone was detected once. The chain uses TRBV19 and TRBJ2-3; no clear D gene. CDR1 and CDR2 (germline): LNHDA, SQIVND (reference sequence). V was shortened by 9 bases and J by 4 bases, with 20 bases between the two germline ends. The CDR3 sequence is 15 residues long. The CDR3 spells CASLPRVSLPDTQYF. CDR3 bases: TGTGCCAGCCTACCGAGAGTGTCCCTGCCAGATACGCAGTATTTT. Variable domain in full (rest from reference TRBV19 and TRBJ2-3): DGGITQSPKYLFRKEGQNVTLSCEQNLNHDAMYWYRQDPGQGLRLIYYSQIVNDFQKGDIAEGYSVSREKKESFPLTVTSAQKNPTAFYLCASLPRVSLPDTQYFGPGTRLTVL.

The J gene is TRBJ1-6, the V gene TRBV3-1 (or the pseudogene TRBV3-2); TRBD1 might be the D (5 bases). The length of the CDR3 is 15 residues. Trimming left V 8 bases short and J 6 bases short, with 17 bases between. Looked up from germline, CDR1 is LGHDT and CDR2 is YNNKEL (reference sequence). The CDR3 spells CASGLGGALNSPLHF. In nucleotides, the CDR3 is TGTGCCAGCGGACTCGGAGGGGCCCTTAATTCACCCCTCCACTTT.

V and J are TRBV5-6 and TRBJ2-1; tentatively, D is TRBD1 (5 bases). CDR3 size: 12 residues. The germline gives CDR1 SGHDT, CDR2 YYEEEE. Trimming took off 0 bases at V and 12 bases at J, with 10 bases between the two ends. The CDR3 region is CASSLEGVVQFF. The DNA for the CDR3 is TGTGCCAGCAGCTTGGAAGGGGTTGTGCAGTTCTTC.

The chain joins TRBV5-5 to TRBJ2-3; D is possibly TRBD2 (5 bases). The CDR3 runs to 14 residues. Germline CDR1 SGHKS, CDR2 YYEKEE (reference sequence). V was pared by 0 bases and J by 4 bases, with 9 bases between. Here the CDR3 DNA reads TGTGCCAGCAGCTTGGCCCTAGCTGCAGATACGCAGTATTTT. Its translation: CASSLALAADTQYF.

The V gene is TRBV6-5, the J gene TRBJ2-2; TRBD2 might be the D (5 bases). The CDR3 totals 16 residues. V was trimmed by 0 bases and J by 1 base, leaving 9 bases between them. Germline values: CDR1 MNHEY, CDR2 SVGAGI. CDR3 sequence (DNA): TGTGCCAGCAGTTACTCGAGGGCCTGGAACACCGGGGAGCTGTTTTTT. This encodes CASSYSRAWNTGELFF.

The chain uses TRBV19 and TRBJ2-7, with D possibly called TRBD1 or TRBD2 (5 bases each). The CDR3 sequence is 15 residues long. CDR1 and CDR2 (germline): LNHDA, SQIVND (reference sequence). The V end was cut by 8 bases, the J end by 1 base, with 18 bases between. The CDR3 DNA reads as TGTGCCAGTCGCCCGGCAGGGAGTTCGTCCTACGAGCAGTACTTC. Amino acid sequence: CASRPAGSSSYEQYF. The variable domain in full, completed from reference TRBV19 and TRBJ2-7, reads DGGITQSPKYLFRKEGQNVTLSCEQNLNHDAMYWYRQDPGQGLRLIYYSQIVNDFQKGDIAEGYSVSREKKESFPLTVTSAQKNPTAFYLCASRPAGSSSYEQYFGPGTRLTVT.

The J gene is TRBJ2-7, the V gene TRBV15, with 8 bases aligning to TRBD1. CDR1 and CDR2 (germline): LNHNV, YYDKDF (reference sequence). The CDR3 is 15 amino acids. The ends lost 3 bases at V and 7 bases at J; junction bases unmatched: 11. The CDR3 DNA is TGTGCCACCAGCAGGGACAGGGTAGATAATCGAGAGCAGTACTTC. As protein: CATSRDRVDNREQYF.

This chain links TRBV27 with TRBJ2-7; D might be TRBD1 (5 bases). Germline lookup yields CDR1 MNHEY and CDR2 SMNVEV (reference sequence). With 3 bases removed from V and 2 bases from J, the gap between germline ends came to 11 bases. The CDR3 spans 14 residues. CDR3 coding DNA: TGTGCCAGCAGTTTGGCGCAGGGTCCCTACGAGCAGTACTTC. Translating it yields CASSLAQGPYEQYF.